The 18 T cell receptor beta chains below come from one sample, sequenced in a study of T-cell reconstitution after alpha-beta-depleted transplantation in children. Unique molecular identifiers were incorporated into the prepared TCRbeta library. TCRdb recomputed calls from the PCR reads with MiXCR, one row per CDR3 protein. Of 25,000 or so distinct CDR3 sequences detected, roughly 19% appear once; the ten largest clones hold 35% to 45%. Here the sequenced sample was PBMCs, mostly from graft donor cells, taken 60 days after TCRalphabeta/CD19-depleted stem cell transplant. The receptors stem from a male patient between 2 and 9 years old who had a stem cell transplant for acute lymphoblastic leukemia, so the T cells may come from the graft donor.

The chain links TRBV7-3 to TRBJ2-5, with D perhaps TRBD1 (6 bases). Germline lookup yields CDR1 SGHTA and CDR2 FQGTGA. V was pared by 5 bases and J by 4 bases, with 17 bases between. The CDR3 extends over 15 amino acids. The CDR3 protein is CASSRTGTARETQYF. The CDR3, as DNA: TGTGCCAGCAGCCGAACAGGGACGGCGCGAGAGACCCAGTACTTC.

In its sample, this clonotype was seen a few times. This sequence joins TRBV12-3 or TRBV12-4 and TRBJ1-1; possibly TRBD1 for D (6 bases). V lost 3 bases, J lost 7 bases, and 15 bases lay in between. CDR3 length: 14 amino acids. The CDR3 is CASSFWGTRSEAFF. The CDR3 region has the DNA TGTGCCAGCAGTTTTTGGGGGACACGGAGTGAAGCTTTCTTT.

The rearrangement uses TRBV5-4 and TRBJ2-6; TRBD2 matches 7 bases. This CDR3 is 15 amino acids long. The ends lost 1 base at V and 2 bases at J; junction bases unmatched: 0. Germline lookup yields CDR1 SGHNT and CDR2 YYREEE (reference sequence). DNA of the CDR3: TGTGCCAGCAGCTTGAGCGGGACTGGGGCCAACGTCCTGACTTTC. It codes for CASSLSGTGANVLTF. Drawing the rest from reference TRBV5-4 and TRBJ2-6, the complete variable domain is ETGVTQSPTHLIKTRGQQVTLRCSSQSGHNTVSWYQQALGQGPQFIFQYYREEENGRGNFPPRFSGLQFPNYSSELNVNALELDDSALYLCASSLSGTGANVLTFGAGSRLTVL.

The genes are TRBV19 and TRBJ2-1; D gene ambiguous. Trimming removed 5 bases at V and 2 bases at J, with 10 bases between. From germline, CDR1 is LNHDA and CDR2 SQIVND (reference sequence). The CDR3 extends over 14 amino acids. The CDR3 DNA is TGTGCCAGTAGTCGTTCTCCGACCTACAATGAGCAGTTCTTC. This codes for CASSRSPTYNEQFF.

This clonotype has a handful of counts. The rearrangement links TRBV18 to TRBJ2-3; a possible D gene is TRBD2 (5 bases). Trimming shortened V by 0 bases and J by 3 bases, and 16 bases separated the two germline ends. The CDR3 has 17 amino acids. CDR1 and CDR2 (germline): KGHSH, LQKENI. The CDR3 DNA follows: TGTGCCAGCTCACCACCTGGTTCAGGAGGTAATACAGATACGCAGTATTTT. Translating gives CASSPPGSGGNTDTQYF. Full variable domain (outside the CDR3, taken from reference TRBV18 and TRBJ2-3): NAGVMQNPRHLVRRRGQEARLRCSPMKGHSHVYWYRQLPEEGLKFMVYLQKENIIDESGMPKERFSAEFPKEGPSILRIQQVVRGDSAAYFCASSPPGSGGNTDTQYFGPGTRLTVL.

There are a few counts of this clonotype. This sequence joins TRBV4-3 and TRBJ2-1, with 11 bases matching TRBD2. CDR1 is LGHNA, CDR2 YSLEER, per germline. V was pared by 0 bases and J by 5 bases, with 9 bases of the junction left unmatched. This CDR3 is 18 amino acids long. The DNA of the CDR3 is TGCGCCAGCAGCCAAGACCTACCGGGACTAGCGGTAAACAATGAGCAGTTCTTC. Residues: CASSQDLPGLAVNNEQFF.

This clonotype was seen many times. The gene calls are TRBV20-1 and TRBJ2-3; 12 nucleotides agree with TRBD2. J gave up 1 base and V 3 bases, and 8 bases lay outside the gene matches. Per germline, CDR1 DFQATT and CDR2 SNEGSKA (reference sequence). The length of the CDR3 is 17 residues. The CDR3 DNA follows: TGCAGTGCTAGGGGGCTAGCGGGGGGGCCCGGCACAGATACGCAGTATTTT. It is translated as CSARGLAGGPGTDTQYF.

The CDR3 protein is CASSLWRQVSNQPQHF. CDR3 in DNA: TGTGCCAGCAGTTTATGGAGACAGGTTAGCAATCAGCCCCAGCATTTT. The chain carries TRBV28 and TRBJ1-5, with D maybe TRBD1 (6 bases). The length of the CDR3 is 16 residues. The germline CDR1 and CDR2 sequences are MDHEN and SYDVKM. The V and J ends lost 0 bases and 0 bases respectively, with 9 bases between them.

This clonotype was counted many times. The V gene is TRBV2, the J gene TRBJ2-6; no clear D gene. This CDR3 has 11 amino acids. Germline V lookup: CDR1 SNHLY, CDR2 FYNNEI. CDR3 bases: TGTGCAGGCTCTGGGGCCAACGTCCTGACTTTC. Protein sequence: CAGSGANVLTF.

This clonotype has only a few counts. The chain combines TRBV3-1 with TRBJ1-1; TRBD1 matches at 9 bases. Germline V gene data show CDR1 as LGHDT and CDR2 as YNNKEL (reference sequence). The CDR3 totals 18 residues. V lost 7 bases, J lost 5 bases, and 20 bases stayed unmatched. As DNA, the CDR3 is TGTGCCAGCACCTCCGGTACGGGACAGGGAGGGGTTCGGACTGAAGCTTTCTTT. Its protein product is CASTSGTGQGGVRTEAFF.

This clonotype was recorded a few times. This sequence joins TRBV20-1 and TRBJ2-7; the D gene is possibly TRBD2 (6 bases). V was shortened by 2 bases and J by 4 bases, with 15 bases between the two germline ends. CDR1 is DFQATT and CDR2 is SNEGSKA in the germline V gene (reference sequence). The CDR3 length is 14 residues. CDR3 amino acids: CSARPRDWGYEQYF. The DNA of the CDR3 is TGCAGTGCTAGACCCAGGGACTGGGGGTACGAGCAGTACTTC.

This clonotype was observed many times. The chain uses TRBV5-1 and TRBJ2-3; the match to TRBD2 covers 7 bases. V shed 0 bases and J 4 bases; nucleotides not matched to a gene: 8. Germline CDR1 SGHRS, CDR2 YFSETQ. This CDR3 contains 16 residues. CDR3 region: CASSLGPSGGADTQYF. CDR3 nucleotide sequence: TGCGCCAGCAGCTTGGGGCCTAGCGGAGGGGCAGATACGCAGTATTTT.

This clonotype came up many times. The rearrangement uses TRBV7-3 and TRBJ2-5; a possible D gene is TRBD1 (5 bases). This CDR3 is 13 amino acids long. Trimming stripped 1 base from V and 5 bases from J, with 8 bases between. The germline V gene encodes CDR1 SGHTA and CDR2 FQGTGA. The CDR3 DNA reads as TGTGCCAGCAGCTTAAAACAGGATGAGACCCAGTACTTC. This translates into CASSLKQDETQYF.

The table lists this clonotype with many counts. J is TRBJ2-1 and V is TRBV20-1; D is uncertain. Per the germline V gene, CDR1 is DFQATT and CDR2 is SNEGSKA (reference sequence). V lost 3 bases to trimming and J lost 0 bases, with 9 bases between them. CDR3 length: 14 amino acids. Written as DNA, the CDR3 is TGCAGTGCTAGCTTACAGAGCTCCTACAATGAGCAGTTCTTC. This translates into CSASLQSSYNEQFF.

This clonotype was found a few times. The chain joins TRBV12-3 or TRBV12-4 to TRBJ1-1; D gene ambiguous. V shed 3 bases and J shed 5 bases, with 13 bases lying between them. This CDR3 is built from 14 residues. The CDR3 coding sequence is TGTGCCAGCAGTTTGGTCCCCCCTGGGACTGAAGCTTTCTTT. This translates into CASSLVPPGTEAFF.

The V call is TRBV21-1, the J call TRBJ2-2; the table's D call, TRBD2, has no DNA check behind it. TRBV21-1 is classified as a pseudogene. CDR3 length: 18 amino acids. CDR3 DNA: TGTGCCAGCAGCAATGATCGGGGCGGAGGCCCTAACACCGGGGAGCTGTTTTTT. This encodes CASSNDRGGGPNTGELFF.

This clonotype was counted many times. The chain recombines TRBV7-9 with TRBJ1-1, with a tentative D call TRBD1 (6 bases). The CDR3 has 13 amino acids. The V gene's germline CDR1 is SEHNR and CDR2 FQNEAQ (reference sequence). V was cut by 5 bases and J by 1 base, with 8 bases left in between. In DNA form, the CDR3 reads TGTGCCAGCAGCCCACAGGGGAACACTGAAGCTTTCTTT. It translates to CASSPQGNTEAFF.

At least ten counts were recorded for this clonotype. The chain couples TRBV20-1 to TRBJ2-5; 8 bases agree with TRBD1. J was trimmed by 4 bases and V by 6 bases; bases with no gene match: 7. Germline V gene sequence: CDR1 DFQATT, CDR2 SNEGSKA (reference sequence). There are 13 residues in the CDR3. The CDR3 protein is CSAPQGAGETQYF. The CDR3 DNA is TGCAGTGCACCTCAGGGGGCTGGAGAGACCCAGTACTTC.